The sequence of this T cell receptor beta chain was determined in a study of blood T cell repertoires in COVID-19 (dated by TCRdb to about 2020). Background on the whole study: Samples from collaborators originated in the United States, Italy and Spain and spanned both the acute and convalescent phases of COVID-19. The material from the prospective study consisted of cDNA or gDNA derived from T cells, B-cell-depleted T cells, or PBMCs. The dataset comprised deeply sampled blood TCRbeta repertoires from subjects exposed to, actively infected with, or recovered from COVID-19. The repertoires were made available in a free public database intended to serve as a resource for research on the immune response to SARS-CoV-2. Samples came from the ongoing ImmuneRACE study (first 160 participants) plus 1,254 subjects from 6 global collaborators. Sample metadata almost always included a de-identified subject ID, COVID-19 status, age in years and sex. Where available, HLA class I and class II types were obtained from metadata supplied by the sample provider rather than from assay-based typing. What the authors observed across the whole study: The quantity of clinical and demographic metadata differed by source and by participant and was supplied without curation.

Trimming takes 2 bases from V and 4 bases from J, and the germline ends sit 15 bases apart. Inclusive of the bounding cysteine and phenylalanine, the CDR3 is 16 residues long. This entry keeps only the CDR3 DNA: 48 bases, framed from base 1. CDR1 is given as SGHVS and CDR2 as FQNEAQ, both from the germline V gene. TCRbeta CDR3 regions were amplified from genomic DNA using the immunoSEQ Assay, a bias-controlled multiplex PCR. On the study's bioinformatics: The number of nucleated cells in each sample was estimated by amplification of reference gene primers within the assay. Sequence reads were collapsed and filtered to measure the absolute abundance of every unique TCRbeta CDR3 rearrangement. For each sample, productive Simpson clonality was calculated as the square root of Simpson's diversity index over productive rearrangements. TCRdb took this table from immuneACCESS and kept in-frame rearrangements with V and J called. Such tables lack part of the clones; where checked against another copy, unresolved V genes explain under half of the gap, and the rest is unexplained. V, J and clone size are taken as reported in that table, and D and trimming were inferred from the DNA itself. This sample is represented by around 150,000 clones; approximately 79% of them were singletons. Around 7.1% of the sample goes to the ten largest clones.

Participants in the prospective study were enrolled through a virtual design, were aged roughly 18 to 90 years, and lived in roughly 26 United States geographic areas. In the prospective study, cohorts were assigned on the basis of participant-reported clinical history obtained from a screening survey and a study questionnaire. Recovered participants in ImmuneRACE Cohort 3 were defined as having two consecutive negative NP/OP PCR tests, clearance from a healthcare professional, or resolution of symptoms. In the prospective study, whole blood, serum and a nasopharyngeal or oropharyngeal swab were collected from each participant by mobile phlebotomists. Over an approximately 2-month period, participants in the prospective study had the option of providing additional blood draws and questionnaires. Blood samples from the prospective study were shipped frozen or at room temperature prior to DNA extraction.

Details on this clone: Its antigen target is currently unknown. Base qualities are not at hand, and no much larger clone is one base apart.

This receptor was identified in a man aged 45 to 65 who had recovered from COVID-19. This chain joins TRBV7-8 to TRBJ1-5, and possibly TRBD1, on 6 matching bases. The sequencing sample was made of PBMCs or T cells enriched from blood (not recorded which). CDR3 region: CASSLNRQVQNQPQHF. The nucleotide sequence is given as TGTGCCAGCAGCTTAAATCGACAGGTCCAAAATCAGCCCCAGCATTTT.